The clone carrying this T cell receptor beta chain has only a few counts. The antigen is undetermined. It may be a read error: a sequence one base away is much more abundant. A second roughly 7 to 12 cycle PCR used barcoded and J-beta primers. TCRdb recomputed calls from the 5' RACE reads with MiXCR, one row per CDR3 protein. The sample contains roughly 900,000 distinct CDR3 sequences, less than 35% of which appear only once. These data belong to a study of blood T cells in healthy people across ages. General study points: Whereas aged donors had fewer naive CD4+ cells, long-lived donors had more of them and higher diversity.

V lost 0 bases and J lost 5, with 10 bases in between. Germline V lookup: CDR1 ENHRY, CDR2 SYGVKD. The CDR3 runs to 14 residues. This receptor was obtained from a woman of 80 years or more in good health. The chain links TRBV10-3 to TRBJ2-5; D is possibly TRBD1 (6 bases). The source material was blood. The CDR3 region has the DNA TGTGCCATCAGTGAGTCACCCAGGGGTGAGACCCAGTACTTC. The encoded protein is CAISESPRGETQYF.